One and the same sample provided the 15 T cell receptor beta chains below, sequenced in a study of tumor-infiltrating lymphocytes in primary liver carcinoma. A constant-region primer served to make TCR beta cDNA from approximately 490 ng total RNA. Slightly modified ARM-PCR with three nested multiplex PCR rounds yielded TCR beta libraries. Both of the initial two PCR rounds ran for around 9 cycles and employed TRBV1-TRBV30 forward primers alongside a C-beta reverse primer. From the multiplex PCR reads, TCRdb called clonotypes with MiXCR, one entry per CDR3 protein. This table has just under 45,000 distinct CDR3 sequences, 73% appearing once. Starting material for RNA and DNA co-extraction consisted of roughly 19-30 mg of unsorted bulk tissue. The sample taken for sequencing was liver tumor tissue from sampling region 2. Stated subset: tumor region T2, inferior pole. The source is a man between 35 and 55 years old with primary liver carcinoma and hepatitis B virus infection.

As regards this clonotype: Lacking the conserved final phenylalanine or tryptophan, this CDR3 likely reflects a read error. CDR3 protein: CSARTGSNYGYTL. In nucleotides, the CDR3 is TGCAGCGCCCGTACAGGGAGTAACTACGGCTACACCTTA. The J gene is TRBJ1-2, the V gene TRBV29-1, with TRBD1 as a possible D gene (6 bases). The CDR3 spans 13 residues. From germline, CDR1 is SQVTM and CDR2 ANQGSEA.

The chain couples TRBV29-1 to TRBJ2-1, with 7 bases aligning to TRBD2. CDR1 is SQVTM and CDR2 is ANQGSEA in the germline V gene. This CDR3 is built from 15 residues. CDR3 protein: CREQLEGGRYNEQFF. In DNA form, the CDR3 reads TGCAGGGAACAACTAGAGGGAGGGCGCTACAATGAGCAGTTCTTC.

Concerning this clonotype itself: One junction end does not reproduce the germline sequence, and a read error may be involved. The chain joins TRBV5-1 to TRBJ2-3, with 10 bases fitting TRBD2. The CDR3 has 16 residues. Germline-derived CDR1 and CDR2 are SGHRS and YFSETQ. CDR3: CATREASGSSKDTLYF. DNA of the CDR3: TGCGCCACCAGGGAGGCTAGCGGGAGTTCCAAAGATACGCTGTATTTT. The full variable domain, rest sourced from reference TRBV5-1 and TRBJ2-3, is KAGVTQTPRYLIKTRGQQVTLSCSPISGHRSVSWYQQTPGQGLQFLFEYFSETQRNKGNFPGRFSGRQFSNSRSEMNVSTLELGDSALYLCATREASGSSKDTLYFGPGTRLTVL.

This clonotype was counted between two and nine times. The junction departs from germline at one end; a sequencing error may be responsible. The chain joins TRBV11-2 to TRBJ2-4; D call uncertain. The CDR3 is made up of 15 amino acids. Germline V gene sequence: CDR1 SGHAT, CDR2 FQNNGV. CDR3 bases: TGTGCCAGTATCACTTCGGCGGTAGCCCAAAACATTCAGTACTTC. Its translation: CASITSAVAQNIQYF.

This rearrangement joins TRBV20-1 to TRBJ1-1; tentatively, D is TRBD1 (5 bases). V dropped 5 bases and J dropped 4 bases, with 20 bases sitting between them. The CDR3 is made up of 15 amino acids. CDR1 DFQATT and CDR2 SNEGSKA come from the germline V gene (reference sequence). This CDR3 is CSARGGTGIGTEAFF. CDR3 sequence (DNA): TGCAGTGCTCGGGGGGGGACGGGTATCGGCACTGAAGCTTTCTTT.

About this clonotype: Germline and junction disagree at one end, which may indicate a read error. This chain uses TRBV11-2 with TRBJ2-7; TRBD1 might be the D (5 bases). CDR3 length equals 14 residues. CDR1 and CDR2 (germline): SGHAT, FQNNGV. The CDR3 loop reads CASSSNRSSYKQYF. As DNA, the CDR3 is TGTGCCAGCAGCTCTAACAGGAGCTCCTACAAGCAATACTTC.

The chain employs TRBV11-2 and TRBJ2-5; 9 bases align to TRBD2. The CDR3 runs 14 residues. J was trimmed by 14 bases and V by 3 bases; bases with no gene match: 13. Looked up from germline, CDR1 is SGHAT and CDR2 is FQNNGV. The CDR3 loop reads CASSLESSGTRDYF. For the CDR3, the DNA is TGTGCCAGCAGCTTGGAGTCTAGCGGGACTAGAGACTACTTC.

For this clonotype: Germline and junction disagree at one end, which may indicate a read error. The CDR3 coding sequence is TGCGCCAGCAGTCTAGATCTCCAAGGGCAGGGGTCGTCCTATAGTTCACCCCTCCACTTT. As protein: CASSLDLQGQGSSYSSPLHF. The J gene is TRBJ1-6, the V gene TRBV4-3, with a weak D call TRBD1 (6 bases). The CDR3 is 20 amino acids. Germline assignment: CDR1 LGHNA and CDR2 YSLEER.

With respect to this clonotype: The junction departs from the called germline gene at one end, perhaps through a read error. This sequence joins TRBV2 and TRBJ1-4; D unresolved. The CDR3 contains 14 residues. Looked up from germline, CDR1 is SNHLY and CDR2 is FYNNEI. Here the CDR3 reads CASRITWTNERLFF. CDR3 sequence (DNA): TGTGCCAGTAGGATAACATGGACTAATGAAAGACTGTTTTTT.

This clonotype showed up many times. V usage is TRBV28 and J usage is TRBJ2-1, with 11 nucleotides matching TRBD2. CDR3 size: 15 residues. J was trimmed by 8 bases and V by 3 bases; bases with no gene match: 6. CDR1 is MDHEN, CDR2 SYDVKM, per germline. CDR3 protein: CASSLVTSGIDEQFF. For the CDR3, the DNA is TGTGCCAGCAGTTTGGTGACTAGCGGGATCGATGAGCAGTTCTTC. The full variable domain, rest sourced from reference TRBV28 and TRBJ2-1, is DVKVTQSSRYLVKRTGEKVFLECVQDMDHENMFWYRQDPGLGLRLIYFSYDVKMKEKGDIPEGYSVSREKKERFSLILESASTNQTSMYLCASSLVTSGIDEQFFGPGTRLTVL.

About this clonotype: One end of the junction fails to match germline, which may point to a read error. The chain combines TRBV14 with TRBJ1-6; D might be TRBD1 (6 bases). Per the germline V gene, CDR1 is SGHDN and CDR2 is FVKESK. The CDR3 covers 14 residues. The CDR3 bases are TGTGCCGGCAGTCACTCAGGGGAAAATTCACCCCTCCAATTT. Residues: CAGSHSGENSPLQF.

The V gene is TRBV11-1, the J gene TRBJ2-5, with D perhaps matching TRBD2 (6 bases). CDR3 size: 13 residues. Germline CDR1 and CDR2: SGHAT and FQDESV (reference sequence). V dropped 8 bases and J dropped 1 base, with 11 bases sitting between them. CDR3: CASLGTFQETQYF. DNA of the CDR3: TGTGCCAGCTTAGGGACTTTCCAAGAGACCCAGTACTTC.

As regards this clonotype: One junction end does not reproduce the germline sequence, and a read error may be involved. This sequence joins TRBV7-8 and TRBJ2-7; D is ambiguous. This CDR3 is built from 16 residues. Germline V gives CDR1 SGHVS, CDR2 FQNEAQ. CDR3 protein: CVSSLVSSNVAYEQYF. DNA of the CDR3: TGTGTCAGCAGCTTAGTGAGTAGTAATGTTGCCTACGAGCAGTACTTC. Full variable domain (rest looked up from reference TRBV7-8 and TRBJ2-7): GAGVSQSPRYKVAKRGQDVALRCDPISGHVSLFWYQQALGQGPEFLTYFQNEAQLDKSGLPSDRFFAERPEGSVSTLKIQRTQQEDSAVYLCVSSLVSSNVAYEQYFGPGTRLTVT.

This clonotype has only one observation. Germline and junction disagree at one end, which may indicate a read error. The J gene is TRBJ1-5, the V gene TRBV6-2 or TRBV6-3; D gene uncertain. The CDR3 spans 15 residues. In germline, CDR1 is MNHEY, CDR2 SVGEGT. CDR3 in DNA: TGTGCAAGCAGTTTGGACGGTATTAGCAAACAGCCCCAGCATTTT. Its protein is CASSLDGISKQPQHF.

The count of this clonotype is one. This rearrangement joins TRBV28 to TRBJ2-1; perhaps TRBD2 as D (5 bases). This CDR3 has 14 amino acids. The ends were cut back, 3 bases at V and 7 bases at J, with 13 bases in the middle. Germline V CDR1 and CDR2: MDHEN, SYDVKM. In DNA form, the CDR3 reads TGTGCCAGCAGTTTCTCGGAACAGCGGAATGAGCAGTTCTTC. It yields the protein CASSFSEQRNEQFF.